The present T cell receptor beta chain was sequenced within a study of blood T cell repertoires in COVID-19. The germline gives CDR1 MNHEY, CDR2 SVGEGT. V lost 0 bases to trimming and J lost 0 bases, with 8 bases between them. CDR3 length equals 15 residues. Using immunoSEQ multiplex PCR, the repertoire was profiled, and TCRdb retains in-frame clones only, with some absent. The profile shows hundreds of thousands of clones, around nine tenths of them singletons. The chain has TRBV6-2 or TRBV6-3 and TRBJ1-1; unclear D gene. This receptor was taken from a man between 60 and 70 years old who had recovered from COVID-19. The sequencing sample was made of PBMCs or T cells enriched from blood (not recorded which). CDR3 sequence reads: CASSYSRSVNTEAFF. In DNA, the CDR3 is TGTGCCAGCAGTTACTCGAGATCGGTGAACACTGAAGCTTTCTTT.